This entry describes one T cell receptor beta chain. The target of this receptor is not known. Since the CDR3 does not end with the conserved phenylalanine or tryptophan, this likely comes from a read error. Library preparation used PCR. The instrument given in TCRdb is Illumina HiSeq 2500. To normalize quantification of the TCRbeta repertoire, the TCR libraries were built with molecular barcoding that relied on unique molecular identifiers. TCRdb reprocessed the public reads (quality trimming at Q25 with fastp, clone calling with MiXCR) and kept in-frame beta chains. For every CDR3 protein sequence, its rows merge into one entry that carries the most common genes and DNA. The sample records 450,000 to 600,000 distinct CDR3 sequences, roughly a tenth of which are singletons. The top ten clones comprise around 2% of the sample. This sample's treatment or condition label indicates: allogeneic hematopoietic cell transplantation with graft depleted of TCRalphabeta T cells and CD19 B cells. TCRalphabeta/CD19-depleted allogeneic hematopoietic cell grafts were given to the transplant recipients, all of whom were children.

The sample belongs to a study of T-cell reconstitution after alpha-beta-depleted transplantation in children (dated by TCRdb to the mid-2010s). Turning to the overall study: T-cell immune reconstitution after TCRalphabeta/CD19-depleted allogeneic hematopoietic cell transplantation in children was quantitatively tracked in the study by means of TCR repertoire profiling.

Findings and caveats that apply to the study as a whole: The apparently early alphabetaT-cell count recovery about two months after transplant was reportedly dependent on only several hundred rapidly expanded clones derived from non-depleted graft cells. The high TCRbeta diversity at day 60 in some patients was ascribed to recipient T cells and intrathymic progenitors that had survived conditioning. The frequencies of hyperexpanded clones fell over the following months, and after one year, T-cell counts and TCRbeta diversity were mostly attributed to newly produced T cells.

Including both end residues, the CDR3 is 13 amino acids long. Only the CDR3 DNA is retained, 39 bases long and in frame from the first base. The germline V gene yields SQVTM for CDR1 and ANQGSEA for CDR2. For this chain, trimming is 2 bases at the V end and 6 bases at the J end, and the number of junction bases without a gene match is 4. The chain employs TRBV29-1 and TRBJ2-1; TRBD2 lines up with 7 middle nucleotides. This specimen was PBMCs, taken before TCRalphabeta/CD19-depleted stem cell transplant. The clonotype comes from a child aged 2 to 10 with inherited bone marrow failure, due to receive a stem cell transplant. The CDR3 sequence is CSVESSGGNEQFL. The nucleotide sequence reads as follows: TGCAGCGTTGAATCGTCGGGGGGCAATGAGCAGTTCTTA.